The 24 T cell receptor beta chains listed next were all sequenced from one sample in a study of blood T cell repertoires in COVID-19. Sequencing used immunoSEQ multiplex PCR; TCRdb keeps in-frame clones, though not all of them. The sample has some 390,000 clones, roughly 91% seen once. The sequenced material came from PBMCs or T cells enriched from blood (not recorded which). The origin of the receptors is a woman aged 30 to 39 who had recovered from COVID-19.

The chain is built from TRBV5-5 and TRBJ2-1; a weak D match, TRBD1 (6 bases). Germline V gives CDR1 SGHKS, CDR2 YYEKEE (reference sequence). V shed 0 bases and J shed 2 bases, with 15 bases lying between them. The CDR3 has 17 amino acids. This chain's CDR3 is CASSLEWTALAYNEQFF. DNA for the CDR3: TGTGCCAGCAGCTTGGAATGGACAGCATTAGCCTACAATGAGCAGTTCTTC.

This chain uses TRBV5-8 with TRBJ1-5; 9 positions agree with TRBD1. V dropped 4 bases and J dropped 4; count of bases not matched to a gene: 3. The CDR3 spans 14 residues. Germline CDR1 is SGHTS and CDR2 is YDEGEE. CDR3 nucleotides: TGTGCCAGCAGCCAGGGACAGGGAAATCAGCCCCAGCATTTT. Its translation is CASSQGQGNQPQHF.

This chain uses TRBV5-1 with TRBJ2-7; 7 nucleotides agree with TRBD1. V was pared by 4 bases and J by 3 bases, with 4 bases of the junction left unmatched. The germline CDR1 and CDR2 sequences are SGHRS and YFSETQ. This CDR3 has 13 amino acids. CDR3 in amino acids: CASSVTGIYEQYF. The CDR3 nucleotides are TGCGCCAGCAGCGTGACAGGGATCTACGAGCAGTACTTC.

This chain connects TRBV24-1 to TRBJ2-5, with a weak D call TRBD2 (7 bases). Per germline, CDR1 KGHDR and CDR2 SFDVKD. V gave up 6 bases and J gave up 5 bases, with 12 bases separating them. The CDR3 is 13 residues long. The DNA for the CDR3 is TGTGCCACCAGTCGGGGGGCGCGTGAGACCCAGTACTTC. Translating gives CATSRGARETQYF.

This clone was observed a handful of times. The rearrangement joins TRBV2 to TRBJ1-2, with TRBD1 matching 11 bases. Unmatched junction bases numbered 10, after V lost 6 bases and J lost 7 bases. Looked up from germline, CDR1 is SNHLY and CDR2 is FYNNEI. The CDR3 is 15 residues long. The CDR3 nucleotides are TGTGCCAGCAGCCCCCCGGGACAGGGGGGGGGTGGCTACACCTTC. Translation: CASSPPGQGGGGYTF.

This clone was recorded once. The chain recombines TRBV7-6 with TRBJ1-4; D is ambiguous. V dropped 1 base and J dropped 7 bases, with 7 bases sitting between them. CDR1 is SGHVS and CDR2 is FNYEAQ in the germline V gene. The CDR3 consists of 13 residues. The CDR3 bases are TGTGCCAGCAGCTTAGGTGCGGCTGAAAAACTGTTTTTT. Translating gives CASSLGAAEKLFF.

The chain is built from TRBV6-5 and TRBJ1-2; no clear D gene. The CDR3 totals 16 residues. The V end was cut by 0 bases, the J end by 2 bases, with 13 bases between. CDR1 and CDR2 from the germline V gene are MNHEY and SVGAGI. The CDR3 sequence: CASSYSRAERNYGYTF. The CDR3 DNA sequence: TGTGCCAGCAGTTACTCGAGGGCAGAGAGGAACTATGGCTACACCTTC.

The chain couples TRBV5-1 to TRBJ1-3, with unresolved D. The CDR3 is 15 residues long. Trimming removed 0 bases at V and 0 bases at J, with 7 bases between. The germline V gene has CDR1 SGHRS and CDR2 YFSETQ. The CDR3 here is CASSLDGSSGNTIYF. CDR3 DNA sequence: TGCGCCAGCAGCTTGGACGGGAGCTCTGGAAACACCATATATTTT.

The gene calls are TRBV9 and TRBJ2-1, with TRBD1 matching 9 bases. The CDR3 length is 15 residues. Trimming took 6 bases from V and 7 from J; bases not matched to a gene: 11. CDR1 SGDLS and CDR2 YYNGEE come from the germline V gene. In nucleotides, the CDR3 is TGTGCCAGCACCACACCGGGACAGGGAGCGAATGAGCAGTTCTTC. It specifies CASTTPGQGANEQFF. Full variable domain (remainder filled in from reference TRBV9 and TRBJ2-1): DSGVTQTPKHLITATGQRVTLRCSPRSGDLSVYWYQQSLDQGLQFLIQYYNGEERAKGNILERFSAQQFPDLHSELNLSSLELGDSALYFCASTTPGQGANEQFFGPGTRLTVL.

This clone was picked up one time. This chain connects TRBV30 to TRBJ1-1; weak D call: TRBD1 (6 bases). Trimming removed 1 base at V and 8 bases at J, with 11 bases between. The length of the CDR3 is 12 residues. Germline lookup yields CDR1 GTSNPN and CDR2 SVGIG (reference sequence). The CDR3 DNA is TGTGCCTGGAGTGAAACCGGGACAGAAGCTTTCTTT. Translated, it gives CAWSETGTEAFF.

This chain connects TRBV7-6 to TRBJ2-1; TRBD2 aligns across 9 bases. Germline V gene sequence: CDR1 SGHVS, CDR2 FNYEAQ. This CDR3 is built from 13 residues. Losses at the gene ends were 8 bases for V and 3 bases for J; bases not matched to a gene: 2. The CDR3 reads CASGTSFYNEQFF. CDR3 coding DNA: TGTGCCAGCGGGACTAGCTTCTACAATGAGCAGTTCTTC.

This clone was recorded once. This CDR3 reads CASSQERTGVNTEAFF. In nucleotides, the CDR3 is TGCGCCAGCAGCCAAGAGAGGACAGGGGTGAACACTGAAGCTTTCTTT. This chain connects TRBV4-3 to TRBJ1-1; TRBD1 aligns across 9 bases. The CDR3 covers 16 residues. Germline CDR1 is LGHNA and CDR2 is YSLEER. The junction had 2 bases not matched to a gene; V was cut back by 0 bases and J by 0 bases.

The chain is built from TRBV29-1 and TRBJ1-5; D is uncertain. The CDR3 runs 12 residues. V shed 4 bases and J shed 9 bases, with 13 bases lying between them. Germline V gives CDR1 SQVTM, CDR2 ANQGSEA. Here the CDR3 reads CSVVQAPVPQHF. In DNA, the CDR3 is TGCAGCGTTGTTCAGGCCCCAGTGCCCCAGCATTTT.

This rearrangement joins TRBV10-2 to TRBJ1-6; 10 bases map to TRBD1. The CDR3 has 16 amino acids. J was trimmed by 6 bases and V by 6 bases; bases with no gene match: 8. Germline V lookup: CDR1 WSHSY, CDR2 SAAADI. CDR3 sequence (DNA): TGCGCCAGCAGATTAGCAGGACAGGGGGTTAATTCACCCCTCCACTTT. It codes for CASRLAGQGVNSPLHF.

This chain uses TRBV10-3 with TRBJ2-5; D remains ambiguous. The V end lost 0 bases, the J end lost 3 bases, and 14 bases lay between the germline ends. This CDR3 is built from 16 residues. Per the germline V gene, CDR1 is ENHRY and CDR2 is SYGVKD. CDR3 region: CAISESRAGHEETQYF. CDR3 sequence (DNA): TGTGCCATCAGTGAGTCTCGTGCTGGCCACGAAGAGACCCAGTACTTC.

The V and J genes are TRBV5-1 and TRBJ2-5; D may be TRBD2 (5 bases). V dropped 0 bases and J dropped 4 bases, with 7 bases sitting between them. This CDR3 has 13 residues. Per the germline V gene, CDR1 is SGHRS and CDR2 is YFSETQ. The CDR3 loop is CASSLAGGETQYF. The CDR3 DNA is TGCGCCAGCAGCTTGGCCGGAGGAGAGACCCAGTACTTC. Full variable domain (remainder filled in from reference TRBV5-1 and TRBJ2-5): KAGVTQTPRYLIKTRGQQVTLSCSPISGHRSVSWYQQTPGQGLQFLFEYFSETQRNKGNFPGRFSGRQFSNSRSEMNVSTLELGDSALYLCASSLAGGETQYFGPGTRLLVL.

The V and J genes are TRBV7-2 and TRBJ1-2, with D uncertain. Trimming shortened V by 1 base and J by 5 bases, and 8 bases separated the two germline ends. From germline, CDR1 is SGHTA and CDR2 FQGNSA. The length of the CDR3 is 13 residues. CDR3 coding DNA: TGTGCCAGCAGCTTAGTTACTACGTATGGCTACACCTTC. Encoded protein: CASSLVTTYGYTF.

The gene calls are TRBV7-3 and TRBJ2-2; D gene uncertain. The CDR3 totals 14 residues. Trimming pared 5 bases from V and 6 bases from J, leaving 13 bases between. CDR1 and CDR2 from the germline V gene are SGHTA and FQGTGA. The CDR3 region is CASSPTSPSGELFF. CDR3 DNA: TGTGCCAGCAGCCCCACTTCACCCTCCGGGGAGCTGTTTTTT.

The chain uses TRBV28 and TRBJ1-5; 7 bases fit TRBD1. Looked up from germline, CDR1 is MDHEN and CDR2 is SYDVKM. The ends lost 5 bases at V and 2 bases at J; junction bases unmatched: 6. The CDR3 is made up of 15 amino acids. The CDR3 is CASSAPGTGNQPQHF. The CDR3 DNA sequence: TGTGCCAGCAGTGCACCCGGGACAGGCAATCAGCCCCAGCATTTT.

The chain links TRBV4-2 to TRBJ2-1, with 7 positions matching TRBD2. This CDR3 has 15 amino acids. Germline lookup yields CDR1 LGHNA and CDR2 YNFKEQ. J lost 6 bases, V lost 2 bases, and 7 bases had no gene match. CDR3 region: CASSQRRERTNEQFF. The CDR3 coding sequence is TGTGCCAGCAGCCAACGGCGGGAGAGAACCAATGAGCAGTTCTTC.

The CDR3 here is CSVKTLGVAYEQYF. The DNA of the CDR3 is TGCAGCGTCAAGACACTCGGGGTTGCCTACGAGCAGTACTTC. The chain links TRBV29-1 to TRBJ2-7; D is possibly TRBD2 (5 bases). The CDR3 runs to 14 residues. V was shortened by 6 bases and J by 2 bases, with 17 bases between the two germline ends. The germline V gene encodes CDR1 SQVTM and CDR2 ANQGSEA.

A note on this clone: Other DNA sequences in this sample translate to the same CDR3. This chain uses TRBV18 with TRBJ2-1; perhaps TRBD2 as D (5 bases). V shed 0 bases and J shed 0 bases, with 9 bases lying between them. Looked up from germline, CDR1 is KGHSH and CDR2 is LQKENI. The CDR3 consists of 16 residues. The CDR3 reads CASSPPGLRSYNEQFF. CDR3 in DNA: TGTGCCAGCTCACCACCCGGACTCCGCTCCTACAATGAGCAGTTCTTC.

The chain combines TRBV2 with TRBJ2-7, with D possibly matching TRBD1 (6 bases). Trimming stripped 6 bases from V and 4 bases from J, with 13 bases between. The germline gives CDR1 SNHLY, CDR2 FYNNEI. This CDR3 comprises 13 residues. The CDR3 bases are TGTGCCAGCAGGGTTCCAGGGGTTTACGAGCAGTACTTC. Its translation is CASRVPGVYEQYF.

The J gene is TRBJ2-1, the V gene TRBV28; D possibly corresponds to TRBD2 (6 bases). This CDR3 has 14 amino acids. Looked up from germline, CDR1 is MDHEN and CDR2 is SYDVKM. Trimming pared 5 bases from V and 6 bases from J, leaving 14 bases between. The DNA for the CDR3 is TGTGCCAGCAGTCTCGGAGGGCAGTTCAATGAGCAGTTCTTC. Translation gives CASSLGGQFNEQFF.